The 32 T cell receptor beta chains in this list originate from one sample, sequenced in a study of long-term antiretroviral therapy in people with HIV. It was version v3.0 of the immunoSEQ assay that was run at survey level. Assay: immunoSEQ multiplex PCR; the TCRdb copy retains only in-frame clones and omits some. Of tens of thousands of clones listed, 70% to 90% are singletons. Sequences were derived from unsorted PBMCs, sampled 1.8 years after starting antiretroviral therapy. The receptor set was obtained from a young woman with HIV.

This chain joins TRBV18 and TRBJ2-7, with D uncertain. In germline, CDR1 is KGHSH, CDR2 LQKENI. This CDR3 is built from 14 residues. V shed 3 bases and J shed 2 bases, with 11 bases lying between them. The CDR3 reads CASSPPDGPYEQYF. The CDR3 DNA reads as TGTGCCAGCTCACCTCCGGACGGACCCTACGAGCAGTACTTC. The entire variable domain, with the rest obtained from reference TRBV18 and TRBJ2-7, is as follows: NAGVMQNPRHLVRRRGQEARLRCSPMKGHSHVYWYRQLPEEGLKFMVYLQKENIIDESGMPKERFSAEFPKEGPSILRIQQVVRGDSAAYFCASSPPDGPYEQYFGPGTRLTVT.

This chain uses TRBV7-8 with TRBJ2-3; D possibly matches TRBD1 or TRBD2 (6 bases each). The germline V gene encodes CDR1 SGHVS and CDR2 FQNEAQ. The V and J ends lost 1 base and 4 bases respectively, with 15 bases between them. The CDR3 consists of 16 residues. The CDR3 DNA reads as TGTGCCAGCAGCTTAGTGGGGGGCAGGGGCGCAGATACGCAGTATTTT. It yields the protein CASSLVGGRGADTQYF.

J is TRBJ2-7 and V is TRBV28, with D maybe TRBD1 (5 bases). This CDR3 has 13 amino acids. Germline loops: CDR1 MDHEN, CDR2 SYDVKM. The V and J ends lost 3 bases and 4 bases respectively, with 10 bases between them. The CDR3 sequence: CASSFPNRYEQYF. The CDR3 DNA sequence: TGTGCCAGCAGTTTCCCTAACAGGTACGAGCAGTACTTC.

The chain recombines TRBV5-6 with TRBJ2-1; D gene uncertain. The CDR3 contains 11 residues. In germline, CDR1 is SGHDT, CDR2 YYEEEE. The germline V and J ends were trimmed by 0 bases and 12 bases, with 7 bases remaining between them. This chain's CDR3 is CASSLGKLQFF. The CDR3 DNA is TGTGCCAGCAGCTTGGGTAAGTTGCAGTTCTTC.

This chain links TRBV19 with TRBJ1-5; no clear D gene. Germline CDR1 and CDR2: LNHDA and SQIVND (reference sequence). V was cut by 4 bases and J by 12 bases, with 10 bases left in between. This CDR3 is built from 11 residues. The CDR3 nucleotides read TGTGCCAGTAGTAGGGGAGCCAACCAGCATTTT. It yields the protein CASSRGANQHF. The full variable domain, completed using reference TRBV19 and TRBJ1-5, is DGGITQSPKYLFRKEGQNVTLSCEQNLNHDAMYWYRQDPGQGLRLIYYSQIVNDFQKGDIAEGYSVSREKKESFPLTVTSAQKNPTAFYLCASSRGANQHFGDGTRLSIL.

This rearrangement joins TRBV19 to TRBJ2-7; D uncertain. This CDR3 is built from 13 residues. V lost 5 bases and J lost 4, with 12 bases in between. Looked up from germline, CDR1 is LNHDA and CDR2 is SQIVND (reference sequence). The CDR3 is CASSSADRYEQYF. DNA for the CDR3: TGTGCCAGTAGTTCCGCCGACCGGTACGAGCAGTACTTC.

The chain recombines TRBV7-9 with TRBJ2-7, with a weak D call TRBD1 (6 bases). The CDR3 has 14 residues. Deletions cut 2 bases from V and 0 bases from J, with 8 bases between. Germline V gene data show CDR1 as SEHNR and CDR2 as FQNEAQ (reference sequence). The CDR3: CASSLIGGSYEQYF. For the CDR3, the DNA is TGTGCCAGCAGCTTAATAGGGGGCTCCTACGAGCAGTACTTC.

The chain links TRBV6-5 to TRBJ2-7; TRBD1 agrees at 9 bases. Germline assignment: CDR1 MNHEY and CDR2 SVGAGI. V trimming: 6 bases; J trimming: 4 bases; junction bases outside the gene matches: 10. The CDR3 is 15 residues long. The DNA of the CDR3 is TGTGCCAGCAGCACAAGACAGGGGGGTCCTTACGAGCAGTACTTC. Protein product: CASSTRQGGPYEQYF.

The rearrangement joins TRBV27 to TRBJ2-7; the D is unclear. Germline CDR1 reads MNHEY; CDR2 reads SMNVEV (reference sequence). The ends were cut back, 8 bases at V and 2 bases at J, with 13 bases in the middle. The CDR3 is 13 residues long. The CDR3 DNA sequence: TGTGCCAGCGTCCGGGCAATTGCCTACGAGCAGTACTTC. Encoded protein: CASVRAIAYEQYF.

The sample holds a few counts of this clone. The chain employs TRBV7-6 and TRBJ2-7, with TRBD1 identical over 8 bases. Trimming cost V 5 bases and J 6 bases; bases outside gene matches: 12. The CDR3 extends over 15 amino acids. The germline V gene has CDR1 SGHVS and CDR2 FNYEAQ. CDR3 in DNA: TGTGCCAGCAGCCCGTGGACAGGGACTCTTACCGAGCAGTACTTC. The encoded protein is CASSPWTGTLTEQYF.

The chain joins TRBV5-1 to TRBJ2-7; no clear D gene. The CDR3 totals 14 residues. V lost 1 base and J lost 3, with 11 bases in between. In germline, CDR1 is SGHRS, CDR2 YFSETQ. The CDR3 protein is CASSLSRADYEQYF. CDR3 DNA: TGCGCCAGCAGCTTGAGTCGGGCAGACTACGAGCAGTACTTC.

This clone was counted a single time. The V call is TRBV5-6, the J call TRBJ2-7; D is uncertain. Germline V gene lookup returns CDR1 SGHDT and CDR2 YYEEEE. The CDR3 spans 14 residues. V gave up 6 bases and J gave up 2 bases, with 15 bases separating them. The CDR3 DNA reads TGTGCCAGCACCTTAGGCAGGATCCCCTACGAGCAGTACTTC. Protein sequence: CASTLGRIPYEQYF.

The chain carries TRBV7-9 and TRBJ1-5, with D perhaps TRBD1 (5 bases). The V gene lost 5 bases and the J gene lost 3 bases, with 17 bases spanning the gap. Germline V gene lookup returns CDR1 SEHNR and CDR2 FQNEAQ (reference sequence). The CDR3 is 16 amino acids. CDR3 loop: CASSAQFGADNQPQHF. The CDR3 coding sequence is TGTGCCAGCAGCGCCCAATTCGGGGCCGACAATCAGCCCCAGCATTTT.

The chain carries TRBV12-5 and TRBJ2-7; D gene uncertain. Trimming pared 1 base from V and 2 bases from J, leaving 15 bases between. This CDR3 spans 16 amino acids. Germline CDR1 LGHNT, CDR2 FRNRAP. The DNA of the CDR3 is TGTGCTAGTGGTTTGGACCTAGGGCCGGGCACCTACGAGCAGTACTTC. This codes for CASGLDLGPGTYEQYF.

V is TRBV28 and J is TRBJ2-7; 9 nucleotides line up with TRBD1. V trimming: 6 bases; J trimming: 4 bases; junction bases outside the gene matches: 10. This CDR3 has 15 residues. Germline V gene data show CDR1 as MDHEN and CDR2 as SYDVKM. CDR3 bases: TGTGCCAGCAGCCCCGGGACAGGGATCCCATACGAGCAGTACTTC. Encoded protein: CASSPGTGIPYEQYF.

This clone came up once. This chain links TRBV5-1 with TRBJ2-5; no reliable D call. Trimming removed 5 bases from V and 5 bases from J, with 19 bases in between. From germline, CDR1 is SGHRS and CDR2 YFSETQ. The CDR3 spans 15 residues. The CDR3 bases are TGCGCCAGCAGGCCACCGGGTCTGCTTAGTGAGACCCAGTACTTC. Translated: CASRPPGLLSETQYF.

The CDR3 sequence is CASSHYTGDQPQHF. For the CDR3, the DNA is TGCGCCAGCAGCCACTATACAGGGGACCAGCCCCAGCATTTT. J is TRBJ1-5 and V is TRBV4-3; 7 bases map to TRBD1. Germline V lookup: CDR1 LGHNA, CDR2 YSLEER. The CDR3 contains 14 residues. The J segment lost 7 bases and the V segment lost 3 bases, leaving 6 bases of the junction unmatched.

This chain uses TRBV5-6 with TRBJ2-7; maybe TRBD1 (5 bases). Germline V CDR1 and CDR2: SGHDT, YYEEEE. The V end was cut by 4 bases, the J end by 3 bases, with 11 bases between. The CDR3 has 13 residues. This CDR3 is CASSDDRVYEQYF. The CDR3 coding sequence is TGTGCCAGCAGCGATGACAGAGTCTACGAGCAGTACTTC.

This chain links TRBV19 with TRBJ1-1; TRBD1 agrees at 7 bases. This CDR3 comprises 14 residues. Germline V gene data show CDR1 as LNHDA and CDR2 as SQIVND (reference sequence). The V segment lost 5 bases and the J segment 11 bases; nucleotides outside the gene matches: 14. CDR3 DNA: TGTGCCAGTAGTCCCACCCCGGGACAGATCCCCGCTTTCTTT. As protein: CASSPTPGQIPAFF.

The chain joins TRBV29-1 to TRBJ2-6; 7 nucleotides match TRBD2. Germline lookup yields CDR1 SQVTM and CDR2 ANQGSEA. V shed 4 bases, J shed 1 base, and the junction held 13 bases outside the gene matches. The CDR3 consists of 18 residues. CDR3 sequence (DNA): TGCAGCGTTGGCGCTAGGGAGGGTTCCCTTTCTGGGGCCAACGTCCTGACTTTC. It codes for CSVGAREGSLSGANVLTF.

This clone was seen a single time. V is TRBV19 and J is TRBJ1-2; perhaps TRBD1 as D (5 bases). The V gene lost 7 bases and the J gene lost 3 bases, with 18 bases spanning the gap. Germline V lookup: CDR1 LNHDA, CDR2 SQIVND (reference sequence). CDR3 length: 15 amino acids. CDR3 DNA sequence: TGTGCCAGTAATGGGGGACCCCAATCCGACTATGGCTACACCTTC. Residues: CASNGGPQSDYGYTF.

The chain employs TRBV27 and TRBJ2-1; D gene unclear. CDR3 length: 11 amino acids. Germline V gene data show CDR1 as MNHEY and CDR2 as SMNVEV (reference sequence). Trimming left V 7 bases short and J 3 bases short, with 4 bases between. The CDR3 coding sequence is TGTGCCAGCAAGGACTACAATGAGCAGTTCTTC. Its protein product is CASKDYNEQFF.

This chain connects TRBV25-1 to TRBJ1-2; no clear D. Germline V lookup: CDR1 MGHDK, CDR2 SYGVNS. V gave up 4 bases and J gave up 0 bases, with 6 bases separating them. This CDR3 contains 13 residues. CDR3 in amino acids: CASSAGPNYGYTF. The CDR3 nucleotides are TGTGCCAGCAGTGCGGGTCCTAACTATGGCTACACCTTC.

The genes are TRBV19 and TRBJ1-3, with a possible D match to TRBD1 (5 bases). Germline lookup yields CDR1 LNHDA and CDR2 SQIVND (reference sequence). Trimming took 2 bases from V and 4 from J, leaving 21 bases between them. The CDR3 has 18 amino acids. The CDR3 sequence is CASSINEGLSISGNTIYF. In nucleotides, the CDR3 is TGTGCCAGTAGTATAAATGAGGGGCTAAGTATAAGCGGAAACACCATATATTTT.

The CDR3 DNA is TGTGCCAGCAGCAAAGTGCGAACGCACCCCCTCTTC. Protein: CASSKVRTHPLF. The V and J genes are TRBV21-1 and TRBJ2-1; the table calls TRBD2, which could not be checked here. TRBV21-1 is described as a pseudogene. CDR3 length: 12 residues.

The V call is TRBV18, the J call TRBJ2-5; the D is unclear. CDR3 length equals 13 residues. The germline V gene has CDR1 KGHSH and CDR2 LQKENI. The V gene lost 3 bases and the J gene lost 4 bases, with 9 bases spanning the gap. CDR3 nucleotide sequence: TGTGCCAGCTCACCGTTCAACAGAGAGACCCAGTACTTC. Amino acid sequence: CASSPFNRETQYF.

The rearrangement links TRBV10-3 to TRBJ2-7; the D is unclear. The V end was cut by 6 bases, the J end by 3 bases, with 15 bases between. This CDR3 comprises 14 residues. The germline gives CDR1 ENHRY, CDR2 SYGVKD. The CDR3 sequence: CAIRPGPPHYEQYF. The CDR3, as DNA: TGTGCCATCAGACCCGGGCCCCCCCACTACGAGCAGTACTTC.

The chain carries TRBV5-6 and TRBJ2-3; 9 bases are a match to TRBD1. The CDR3 is 15 residues long. The germline CDR1 and CDR2 sequences are SGHDT and YYEEEE. J was trimmed by 6 bases and V by 0 bases; bases with no gene match: 5. CDR3 residues: CASSLGGQGEDTQYF. In DNA form, the CDR3 reads TGTGCCAGCAGCTTGGGGGGACAGGGAGAGGATACGCAGTATTTT.

The chain joins TRBV7-6 to TRBJ2-4; 10 positions match TRBD2. The CDR3 length is 17 residues. Germline CDR1 reads SGHVS; CDR2 reads FNYEAQ. J gave up 4 bases and V 4 bases, and 10 bases lay outside the gene matches. The CDR3 nucleotides are TGTGCCAGCAGCTCGCGGCCTAGCGGGGGCCCGAAAAACATTCAGTACTTC. Protein sequence: CASSSRPSGGPKNIQYF.

J is TRBJ2-7 and V is TRBV20-1; unclear D gene. Germline CDR1 is DFQATT and CDR2 is SNEGSKA (reference sequence). The CDR3 is 10 amino acids. V was pared by 3 bases and J by 2 bases, with 2 bases between. As DNA, the CDR3 is TGCAGTGCTAGGGCCTACGAGCAGTACTTC. Its translation: CSARAYEQYF.

The J gene is TRBJ2-7, the V gene TRBV18; tentative D call: TRBD1 (5 bases). Germline V gene lookup returns CDR1 KGHSH and CDR2 LQKENI. The V end was cut by 2 bases, the J end by 2 bases, with 7 bases between. This CDR3 is built from 13 residues. This CDR3 reads CASSPSGTYEQYF. Written as DNA, the CDR3 is TGTGCCAGCTCACCATCAGGGACCTACGAGCAGTACTTC. Full variable domain (remainder filled in from reference TRBV18 and TRBJ2-7): NAGVMQNPRHLVRRRGQEARLRCSPMKGHSHVYWYRQLPEEGLKFMVYLQKENIIDESGMPKERFSAEFPKEGPSILRIQQVVRGDSAAYFCASSPSGTYEQYFGPGTRLTVT.

This chain's CDR3 is CASSPPRGTEAFF. The CDR3, as DNA: TGTGCCAGCAGCCCCCCCCGGGGCACTGAAGCTTTCTTT. The genes are TRBV4-2 and TRBJ1-1, with no clear D. V was cut by 4 bases and J by 4 bases, with 10 bases left in between. CDR1 and CDR2 (germline): LGHNA, YNFKEQ. This CDR3 has 13 residues.